These 29 T cell receptor beta chains came from one sample sequenced in a study of beta chain features in type 1 diabetes. Regarding the study as a whole: Among patients with Type 1 diabetes, TCRB CDR3s were moderately but significantly shorter in every one of the four CD4+ subsets.

Isolated RNA was reverse transcribed in full, so expressed TCRB transcripts were sequenced. The assay was immunoSEQ multiplex PCR, and TCRdb's table has in-frame clones only and misses some. The sample records approximately 360,000 clones, roughly 13% being singletons. These receptors have no identified antigens. Sequenced material: naive CD4+ T cells from blood. The source is a young woman with type 1 diabetes.

This chain uses TRBV9 with TRBJ1-5; possible D gene TRBD1, 6 bases. V was pared by 4 bases and J by 3 bases, with 11 bases between. Germline lookup yields CDR1 SGDLS and CDR2 YYNGEE. The CDR3 runs 14 residues. CDR3 in amino acids: CASSQGLSNQPQHF. The CDR3 DNA sequence: TGTGCCAGCAGCCAGGGGTTATCCAATCAGCCCCAGCATTTT.

In its sample, this clone was seen a few times. The V and J genes are TRBV6-1 and TRBJ1-5, with D possibly matching TRBD1 (6 bases). The V gene's germline CDR1 is MNHNS and CDR2 SASEGT. V lost 1 base, J lost 6 bases, and 7 bases lay in between. The CDR3 length is 13 residues. In DNA, the CDR3 is TGTGCCAGCAGTGAAGACAGGGTTCAGCCCCAGCATTTT. Its translation is CASSEDRVQPQHF.

The V gene is TRBV18, the J gene TRBJ2-7; TRBD2 matches 8 bases. Germline V gene data show CDR1 as KGHSH and CDR2 as LQKENI. Unmatched junction bases numbered 9, after V lost 3 bases and J lost 5 bases. The CDR3 consists of 15 residues. The CDR3 sequence: CASSPRRLASHEQYF. In DNA, the CDR3 is TGTGCCAGCTCACCCAGAAGACTAGCGTCCCACGAGCAGTACTTC.

This clone was observed a few times. CDR3 protein: CAWSPGWKAADTQYF. The CDR3 coding sequence is TGTGCCTGGAGCCCCGGGTGGAAAGCCGCAGATACGCAGTATTTT. This chain uses TRBV30 with TRBJ2-3; no firm D call. CDR1 and CDR2 from the germline V gene are GTSNPN and SVGIG (reference sequence). The CDR3 totals 15 residues. Trimming stripped 3 bases from V and 4 bases from J, with 17 bases between.

The CDR3 region is CASSQGDSRLDQPQHF. As DNA, the CDR3 is TGTGCCAGCAGCCAAGGGGACAGCCGGTTGGATCAGCCCCAGCATTTT. The chain is built from TRBV4-2 and TRBJ1-5; 7 positions match TRBD1. The CDR3 is 16 amino acids. With 1 base clipped from V and 5 bases from J, the junction kept 8 bases outside the gene matches. Germline CDR1 and CDR2: LGHNA and YNFKEQ.

The chain carries TRBV9 and TRBJ1-2; D is unresolved. Per germline, CDR1 SGDLS and CDR2 YYNGEE. The CDR3 is 14 residues long. The V and J ends lost 0 bases and 5 bases respectively, with 11 bases between them. Here the CDR3 DNA reads TGTGCCAGCAGCGTAGATAACGGAGAATATGGCTACACCTTC. It codes for CASSVDNGEYGYTF.

The chain joins TRBV7-9 to TRBJ2-5; 7 bases fit TRBD2. The CDR3 totals 13 residues. Germline V gene data show CDR1 as SEHNR and CDR2 as FQNEAQ (reference sequence). Losses at the gene ends were 7 bases for V and 7 bases for J; bases not matched to a gene: 9. CDR3 loop: CASMGGTSGTQYF. CDR3 nucleotides: TGTGCCAGCATGGGGGGGACCTCGGGGACCCAGTACTTC.

The V and J genes are TRBV4-3 and TRBJ2-2, with D unresolved. The CDR3 sequence is 13 residues long. The V end was cut by 2 bases, the J end by 6 bases, with 7 bases between. The germline gives CDR1 LGHNA, CDR2 YSLEER. CDR3 sequence: CASSQQSAGELFF. For the CDR3, the DNA is TGCGCCAGCAGCCAACAAAGCGCCGGGGAGCTGTTTTTT.

The chain recombines TRBV9 with TRBJ1-2; tentatively, D is TRBD1 (5 bases). Trimming removed 3 bases from V and 8 bases from J, with 23 bases in between. CDR1 and CDR2 from the germline V gene are SGDLS and YYNGEE. This CDR3 contains 16 residues. Here the CDR3 DNA reads TGTGCCAGCAGCGCCGGGGGAGGGGCAGCATTATGGGGCTACACCTTC. Protein sequence: CASSAGGGAALWGYTF.

The chain recombines TRBV7-9 with TRBJ2-5, with D hard to call. The germline gives CDR1 SEHNR, CDR2 FQNEAQ (reference sequence). The CDR3 covers 14 residues. The V end was cut by 1 base, the J end by 1 base, with 7 bases between. The chain's CDR3 is CASSLGQLQETQYF. For the CDR3, the DNA is TGTGCCAGCAGCTTAGGACAACTCCAAGAGACCCAGTACTTC.

The chain uses TRBV2 and TRBJ2-1; 12 bases are a match to TRBD2. Germline-derived CDR1 and CDR2 are SNHLY and FYNNEI. V shed 11 bases, J shed 4 bases, and the junction held 6 bases outside the gene matches. The CDR3 contains 14 residues. Here the CDR3 DNA reads TGTGCCGATTCGACTAGCGGGAGATACAATGAGCAGTTCTTC. Its translation: CADSTSGRYNEQFF.

In this sample, this clone turned up a few times. The CDR3 region is CASSEPKGGLAYEQYF. CDR3 DNA: TGTGCCAGCAGTGAACCCAAGGGGGGGCTTGCATACGAGCAGTACTTC. This chain joins TRBV6-1 and TRBJ2-7; D may be TRBD2 (7 bases). V gave up 2 bases and J gave up 4 bases, with 18 bases separating them. This CDR3 is 16 amino acids long. Germline lookup yields CDR1 MNHNS and CDR2 SASEGT.

This clone turned up a few times. This sequence joins TRBV4-1 and TRBJ2-3; 14 bases are shared with TRBD2. Germline V gives CDR1 MGHRA, CDR2 YSYEKL. Trimming at V came to 4 bases and at J to 3 bases, leaving 6 bases not matched to a gene. The CDR3 runs 17 residues. CDR3 DNA: TGCGCCAGCAGCCCCATGGGGACTAGCGGGGGAACAGATACGCAGTATTTT. As protein: CASSPMGTSGGTDTQYF.

The V call is TRBV6-1, the J call TRBJ2-7; perhaps TRBD1 as D (6 bases). Germline CDR1 and CDR2: MNHNS and SASEGT. The ends were cut back, 7 bases at V and 7 bases at J, with 14 bases in the middle. The CDR3 runs 12 residues. The CDR3 DNA follows: TGTGCCAGCACAGACAGGCAGCTTGAGCAGTACTTC. Residues: CASTDRQLEQYF.

The chain couples TRBV4-3 to TRBJ1-2, with 7 nucleotides matching TRBD1. The CDR3 length is 17 residues. V dropped 7 bases and J dropped 5; count of bases not matched to a gene: 19. Germline V gene lookup returns CDR1 LGHNA and CDR2 YSLEER. The CDR3 sequence: CASNPQAGGTPGYGYTF. CDR3 bases: TGCGCCAGCAACCCACAAGCAGGGGGGACCCCTGGGTATGGCTACACCTTC.

CDR3 residues: CASSHGTSEETQYF. In nucleotides, the CDR3 is TGCGCCAGCAGCCATGGGACTAGCGAGGAGACCCAGTACTTC. The chain couples TRBV5-1 to TRBJ2-5; 10 bases are shared with TRBD2. CDR1 SGHRS and CDR2 YFSETQ come from the germline V gene. J gave up 5 bases and V 4 bases, and 5 bases lay outside the gene matches. CDR3 size: 14 residues.

The chain joins TRBV5-6 to TRBJ2-2, with no clear D. CDR3 length: 13 residues. Between the trimmed V and J ends, which lost 2 bases and 6 bases, there was a span of 8 bases. CDR1 is SGHDT and CDR2 is YYEEEE in the germline V gene. The CDR3 protein is CASSFGFPGELFF. CDR3 DNA sequence: TGTGCCAGCAGCTTCGGGTTTCCCGGGGAGCTGTTTTTT.

In its sample, this clone was seen a few times. J is TRBJ1-1 and V is TRBV7-9, with D unclear. Trimming took off 3 bases at V and 8 bases at J, with 7 bases between the two ends. This CDR3 comprises 11 residues. CDR1 is SEHNR, CDR2 FQNEAQ, per germline (reference sequence). The CDR3 region is CASSFVGEAFF. The CDR3 coding sequence is TGTGCCAGCAGCTTCGTCGGGGAAGCTTTCTTT.

The V call is TRBV19, the J call TRBJ1-5; 8 bases map to TRBD1. J was trimmed by 5 bases and V by 9 bases; bases with no gene match: 6. This CDR3 comprises 13 residues. CDR1 and CDR2 (germline): LNHDA, SQIVND (reference sequence). CDR3 amino acids: CASRTGMHQPQHF. CDR3 nucleotides: TGTGCCAGCAGGACAGGGATGCATCAGCCCCAGCATTTT.

The rearrangement joins TRBV5-1 to TRBJ2-5, with D possibly TRBD2 on 5 matching bases. The J call could be wrong; TRBJ2-7 is a better fit for the DNA end. The CDR3 consists of 13 residues. Germline V gene data show CDR1 as SGHRS and CDR2 as YFSETQ. CDR3 nucleotides: TGCGCCAGCAGCTCGGGGTACGACTACGAGCAGTACTTC. It is translated as CASSSGYDYEQYF.

This rearrangement joins TRBV7-2 to TRBJ2-3; D is unresolved. Germline assignment: CDR1 SGHTA and CDR2 FQGNSA. The ends were cut back, 5 bases at V and 9 bases at J, with 18 bases in the middle. The CDR3 covers 14 residues. The CDR3 sequence: CASSVLGTLVTQYF. The CDR3 DNA reads TGTGCCAGCAGCGTGCTAGGCACCCTCGTGACGCAGTATTTT.

This clone was seen more than once but under ten times. The J gene is TRBJ2-7, the V gene TRBV5-1; 9 bases agree with TRBD1. The length of the CDR3 is 17 residues. V shed 3 bases and J 2 bases; nucleotides not matched to a gene: 12. Germline V lookup: CDR1 SGHRS, CDR2 YFSETQ. The DNA for the CDR3 is TGCGCCAGCAGCTGGGCCACAGGGGGCGCGGTTGCCTACGAGCAGTACTTC. Translated, it gives CASSWATGGAVAYEQYF.

This clone was recorded a few times. The chain joins TRBV25-1 to TRBJ1-2; possible D gene TRBD1, 6 bases. The CDR3 consists of 13 residues. Looked up from germline, CDR1 is MGHDK and CDR2 is SYGVNS. V lost 6 bases, J lost 4 bases, and 12 bases lay in between. CDR3 protein: CASRYQDSYGYTF. CDR3 sequence (DNA): TGTGCCAGCAGATACCAGGACAGCTATGGCTACACCTTC.

The chain couples TRBV13 to TRBJ1-1; D is possibly TRBD1 (6 bases). The CDR3 runs 16 residues. Germline CDR1 reads PRHDT; CDR2 reads FYEKMQ (reference sequence). Trimming left V 4 bases short and J 1 base short, with 16 bases between. The CDR3 region has the DNA TGTGCCAGCAGCTATACCCAGGGGACCAAGAACACTGAAGCTTTCTTT. Its translation is CASSYTQGTKNTEAFF.

This clone was seen only a few times. The chain is built from TRBV7-2 and TRBJ2-7; TRBD2 aligns across 9 bases. The germline CDR1 and CDR2 sequences are SGHTA and FQGNSA. Unmatched junction bases numbered 7, after V lost 1 base and J lost 6 bases. The CDR3 contains 15 residues. DNA of the CDR3: TGTGCCAGCAGCTTAGTTGGGGCGGGAGGGCCCGAGCAGTACTTC. Translation: CASSLVGAGGPEQYF.

J is TRBJ1-2 and V is TRBV5-1, with a possible D match to TRBD1 (5 bases). Trimming pared 0 bases from V and 4 bases from J, leaving 10 bases between. The germline gives CDR1 SGHRS, CDR2 YFSETQ. There are 14 residues in the CDR3. CDR3 sequence (DNA): TGCGCCAGCAGCTTGGAGGGACTCACCTATGGCTACACCTTC. The encoded protein is CASSLEGLTYGYTF. Based on the CDR3 plus reference TRBV5-1 and TRBJ1-2, the full variable domain is KAGVTQTPRYLIKTRGQQVTLSCSPISGHRSVSWYQQTPGQGLQFLFEYFSETQRNKGNFPGRFSGRQFSNSRSEMNVSTLELGDSALYLCASSLEGLTYGYTFGSGTRLTVV.

The genes are TRBV28 and TRBJ1-1; 10 bases match TRBD1. V was pared by 5 bases and J by 5 bases, with 8 bases of the junction left unmatched. The CDR3 spans 15 residues. In germline, CDR1 is MDHEN, CDR2 SYDVKM. The CDR3 sequence is CASSIRTGGETEAFF. In DNA, the CDR3 is TGTGCCAGCAGTATTAGGACAGGGGGAGAGACTGAAGCTTTCTTT.

The table lists this clone with a few counts. The chain joins TRBV7-2 to TRBJ2-7; D unresolved. Germline assignment: CDR1 SGHTA and CDR2 FQGNSA. The V end lost 3 bases, the J end lost 5 bases, and 11 bases lay between the germline ends. CDR3 length equals 13 residues. The CDR3 DNA follows: TGTGCCAGCAGCTTTCTTTCAGGCGACGAGCAGTACTTC. Amino acids: CASSFLSGDEQYF.

V is TRBV5-1 and J is TRBJ2-3, with 8 nucleotides matching TRBD1. The V segment lost 0 bases and the J segment 6 bases; nucleotides outside the gene matches: 6. Per germline, CDR1 SGHRS and CDR2 YFSETQ. There are 15 residues in the CDR3. Here the CDR3 DNA reads TGCGCCAGCAGCTTGGAGCCCCAGGGGGCCGATACGCAGTATTTT. Translation: CASSLEPQGADTQYF.